The 10 T cell receptor beta chains listed next were all sequenced from one sample in a study of T-cell memory formation after mild COVID-19. TCRdb reprocessed the 5' RACE reads with MiXCR, giving one entry per CDR3 protein. The table has almost 550,000 distinct CDR3 sequences, about a fifth seen once; the top ten hold roughly an eighth. Source material: PBMCs or a T cell subset sorted from them (not recorded which). The origin of the receptors is an adult woman who had mild COVID-19 (a few samples of this study predate the infection). Cell type and time point are not known.

The chain has TRBV15 and TRBJ2-7; D is unresolved. Per germline, CDR1 LNHNV and CDR2 YYDKDF (reference sequence). The CDR3 spans 14 residues. V lost 3 bases to trimming and J lost 7 bases, with 16 bases between them. The CDR3 bases are TGTGCCACCAGCAGTTTCCGCGGAGTCTGGGAGCAGTACTTC. Encoded protein: CATSSFRGVWEQYF.

This clonotype turned up a few times. This chain uses TRBV30 with TRBJ2-7; tentative D call: TRBD1 (5 bases). Between the trimmed V and J ends, which lost 0 bases and 5 bases, there was a span of 17 bases. CDR3 length: 15 amino acids. The V gene's germline CDR1 is GTSNPN and CDR2 SVGIG (reference sequence). The CDR3 spells CAWSVRYAGFNEQYF. DNA of the CDR3: TGTGCCTGGAGTGTACGGTACGCAGGGTTTAACGAGCAGTACTTC.

This clonotype was counted a few times. The chain recombines TRBV5-6 with TRBJ2-5; 8 bases fit TRBD2. Germline trimming cut 2 bases from V and 3 bases from J; bases unmatched to any gene: 3. This CDR3 has 14 residues. Germline loops: CDR1 SGHDT, CDR2 YYEEEE. The chain's CDR3 is CASSFLGGEETQYF. CDR3 nucleotides: TGTGCCAGCAGCTTCCTCGGGGGGGAAGAGACCCAGTACTTC.

The chain uses TRBV5-4 and TRBJ2-7; 8 bases line up with TRBD1. J lost 2 bases, V lost 0 bases, and 1 base had no gene match. This CDR3 is built from 14 residues. CDR1 and CDR2 from the germline V gene are SGHNT and YYREEE (reference sequence). This CDR3 reads CASSLEGQAYEQYF. The CDR3 region has the DNA TGTGCCAGCAGCTTGGAGGGACAGGCCTACGAGCAGTACTTC.

In this sample, this clonotype turned up a few times. The rearrangement links TRBV12-3 or TRBV12-4 to TRBJ1-1; D is uncertain. This CDR3 region has 16 residues. The V end was cut by 1 base, the J end by 1 base, with 13 bases between. CDR3 in amino acids: CASSLGGYSGNTEAFF. The CDR3 bases are TGTGCCAGCAGTTTAGGAGGGTACTCGGGGAACACTGAAGCTTTCTTT.

CDR3 in DNA: TGCGCCAGCAGCAGGGAAGACACAGATACGCAGTATTTT. Its translation: CASSREDTDTQYF. The chain employs TRBV4-3 and TRBJ2-3; D unclear. The CDR3 loop spans 13 amino acids. CDR1 and CDR2 (germline): LGHNA, YSLEER. Trimming pared 5 bases from V and 2 bases from J, leaving 8 bases between.

The chain is built from TRBV27 and TRBJ2-7, with 10 bases lining up with TRBD2. The V and J ends lost 1 base and 3 bases, in that order; junction bases with no gene match: 6. Germline V CDR1 and CDR2: MNHEY, SMNVEV (reference sequence). The CDR3 is made up of 16 amino acids. The CDR3 is CASSLLASGSVYEQYF. The CDR3 DNA reads TGTGCCAGCAGTTTATTGGCTAGCGGGAGTGTCTACGAGCAGTACTTC.

This clonotype was detected a few times. The CDR3 coding sequence is TGTGCCAGCAGCCCGAATCGACCCACCGGGGAGCTGTTTTTT. The encoded protein is CASSPNRPTGELFF. The chain has TRBV7-7 and TRBJ2-2; D ambiguous. The CDR3 loop spans 14 amino acids. Trimming removed 5 bases from V and 4 bases from J, with 11 bases in between. Germline V gives CDR1 SSHAT, CDR2 FNYEAQ (reference sequence).

The rearrangement joins TRBV30 to TRBJ1-5; D not certain. The CDR3 is 16 residues long. V was clipped by 2 bases and J by 2 bases, with 16 bases between them. Germline V gives CDR1 GTSNPN, CDR2 SVGIG (reference sequence). The CDR3 DNA reads as TGTGCCTGGAGTTCCGCCCCGGGCATTCGCAATCAGCCCCAGCATTTT. Translation: CAWSSAPGIRNQPQHF.

The chain is built from TRBV20-1 and TRBJ1-2; the match to TRBD1 covers 8 bases. J gave up 3 bases and V 1 base, and 7 bases lay outside the gene matches. This CDR3 region has 15 residues. From germline, CDR1 is DFQATT and CDR2 SNEGSKA (reference sequence). The CDR3 region has the DNA TGCAGTGCTAGAGGAGGGTGGGGACAGGACTATGGCTACACCTTC. This codes for CSARGGWGQDYGYTF.